The clone carrying this T cell receptor (beta chain) has only a few counts. What it recognizes is unknown. Each cell subset's genomic DNA was divided evenly among several immunoSEQ plates. Original processing methods: Junction-only immunoSEQ data arrived without quality scores, meaning filtering differed. Sequenced by immunoSEQ multiplex PCR; TCRdb stores in-frame clones only, minus some. D and trimming come from the DNA, and the V and J calls and clone size come from that table. The sample contains 550,000 to 600,000 clones, around 81% of which appear only once. The sample belongs to a study of shared clonotypes between healthy human individuals. Whole-study findings and limits: Exclusively blood specimens were collected; tissue repertoires likely differ. Few donors restricted represented genetic and exposure-history diversity.

Sequencing used PBMCs. This clonotype originated in a woman between 35 and 50 years old in good health. Some clones in this sample may be carry-over from other donors' samples.

The CDR3 nucleotides are TGTGCCAGCACTTTGGCGGGAGCCCAAGAGACCCAGTACTTC. This codes for CASTLAGAQETQYF. The gene calls are TRBV2 and TRBJ2-5; 7 bases fit TRBD2. CDR1 and CDR2 from the germline V gene are SNHLY and FYNNEI. CDR3 size: 14 residues. J was trimmed by 1 base and V by 7 bases; bases with no gene match: 6.